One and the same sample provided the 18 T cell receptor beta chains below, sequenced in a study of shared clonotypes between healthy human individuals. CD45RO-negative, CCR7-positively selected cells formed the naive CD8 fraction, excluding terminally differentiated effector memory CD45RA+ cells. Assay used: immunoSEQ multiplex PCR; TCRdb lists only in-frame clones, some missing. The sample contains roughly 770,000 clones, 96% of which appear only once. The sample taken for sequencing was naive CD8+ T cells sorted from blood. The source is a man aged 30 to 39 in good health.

CDR3 sequence reads: CASSFDRGRYNEQFF. The CDR3 nucleotides are TGTGCCAGCAGTTTCGACAGGGGTAGGTACAATGAGCAGTTCTTC. The chain has TRBV27 and TRBJ2-1; 8 bases align to TRBD1. CDR1 is MNHEY and CDR2 is SMNVEV in the germline V gene (reference sequence). The CDR3 runs 15 residues. Unmatched junction bases numbered 5, after V lost 3 bases and J lost 4 bases.

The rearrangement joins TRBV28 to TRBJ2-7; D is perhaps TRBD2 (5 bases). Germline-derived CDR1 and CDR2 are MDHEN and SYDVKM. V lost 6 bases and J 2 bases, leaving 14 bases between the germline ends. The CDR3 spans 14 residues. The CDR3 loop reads CASRSVELAYEQYF. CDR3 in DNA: TGTGCCAGCAGGAGTGTAGAACTAGCCTACGAGCAGTACTTC.

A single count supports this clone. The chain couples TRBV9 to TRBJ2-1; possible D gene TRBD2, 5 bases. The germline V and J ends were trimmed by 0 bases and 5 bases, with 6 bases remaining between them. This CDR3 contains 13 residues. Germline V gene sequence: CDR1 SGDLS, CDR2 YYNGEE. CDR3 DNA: TGTGCCAGCAGCGTAGCCGGGGACAATGAGCAGTTCTTC. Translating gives CASSVAGDNEQFF.

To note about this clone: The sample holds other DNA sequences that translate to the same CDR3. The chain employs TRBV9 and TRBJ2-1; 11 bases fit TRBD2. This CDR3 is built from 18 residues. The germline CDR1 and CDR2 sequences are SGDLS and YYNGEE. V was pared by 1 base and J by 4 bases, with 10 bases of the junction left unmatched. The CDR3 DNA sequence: TGTGCCAGCAGCGTACGGGCTAGCGGGAGGCCCACGTACAATGAGCAGTTCTTC. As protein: CASSVRASGRPTYNEQFF.

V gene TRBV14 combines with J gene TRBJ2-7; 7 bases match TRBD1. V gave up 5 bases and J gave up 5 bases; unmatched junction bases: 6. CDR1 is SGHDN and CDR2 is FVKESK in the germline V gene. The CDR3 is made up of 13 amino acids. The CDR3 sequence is CASSATGLHEQYF. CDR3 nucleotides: TGTGCCAGCAGCGCGACAGGGCTGCACGAGCAGTACTTC.

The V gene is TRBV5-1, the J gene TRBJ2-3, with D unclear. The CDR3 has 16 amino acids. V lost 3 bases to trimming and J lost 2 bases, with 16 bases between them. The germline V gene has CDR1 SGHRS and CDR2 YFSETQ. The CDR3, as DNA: TGCGCCAGCAGCTCGGCAGAGATACTTACCACAGATACGCAGTATTTT. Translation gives CASSSAEILTTDTQYF.

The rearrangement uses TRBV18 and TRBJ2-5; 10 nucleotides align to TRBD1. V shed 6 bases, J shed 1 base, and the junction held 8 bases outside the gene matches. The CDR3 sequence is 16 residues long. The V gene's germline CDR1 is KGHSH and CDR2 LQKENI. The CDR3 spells CASSPGTGVIQETQYF. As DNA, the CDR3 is TGTGCCAGCTCCCCCGGGACAGGGGTAATCCAAGAGACCCAGTACTTC.

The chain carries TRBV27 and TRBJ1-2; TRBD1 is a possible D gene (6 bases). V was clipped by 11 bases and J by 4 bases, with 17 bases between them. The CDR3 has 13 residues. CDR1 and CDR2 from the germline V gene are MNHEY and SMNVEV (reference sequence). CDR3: CAAGQSFSYGYTF. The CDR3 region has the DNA TGTGCCGCCGGACAGAGTTTCTCCTATGGCTACACCTTC.

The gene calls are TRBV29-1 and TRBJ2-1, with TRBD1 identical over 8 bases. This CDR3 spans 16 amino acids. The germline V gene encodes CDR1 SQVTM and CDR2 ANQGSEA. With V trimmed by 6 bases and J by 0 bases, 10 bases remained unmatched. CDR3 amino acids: CSVNPDRGLSYNEQFF. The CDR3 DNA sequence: TGCAGCGTAAATCCTGACAGGGGCCTCTCCTACAATGAGCAGTTCTTC.

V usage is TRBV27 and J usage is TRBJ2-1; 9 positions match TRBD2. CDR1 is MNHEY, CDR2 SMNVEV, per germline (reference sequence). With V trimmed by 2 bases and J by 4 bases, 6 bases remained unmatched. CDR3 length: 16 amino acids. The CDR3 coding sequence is TGTGCCAGCAGTTTACTTAGCGGGAGCGCGTACAATGAGCAGTTCTTC. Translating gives CASSLLSGSAYNEQFF.

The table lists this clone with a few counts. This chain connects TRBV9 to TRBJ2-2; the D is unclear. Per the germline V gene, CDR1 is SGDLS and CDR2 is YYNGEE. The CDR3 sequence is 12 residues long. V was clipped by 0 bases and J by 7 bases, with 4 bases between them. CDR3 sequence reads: CASSVGGGELFF. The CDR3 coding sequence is TGTGCCAGCAGCGTAGGAGGCGGGGAGCTGTTTTTT.

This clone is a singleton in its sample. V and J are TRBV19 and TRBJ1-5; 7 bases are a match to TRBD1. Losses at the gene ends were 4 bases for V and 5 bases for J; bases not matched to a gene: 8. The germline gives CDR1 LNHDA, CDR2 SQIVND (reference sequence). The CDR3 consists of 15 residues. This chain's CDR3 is CASSKRVTGYQPQHF. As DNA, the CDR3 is TGTGCCAGTAGTAAGCGCGTGACAGGGTATCAGCCCCAGCATTTT.

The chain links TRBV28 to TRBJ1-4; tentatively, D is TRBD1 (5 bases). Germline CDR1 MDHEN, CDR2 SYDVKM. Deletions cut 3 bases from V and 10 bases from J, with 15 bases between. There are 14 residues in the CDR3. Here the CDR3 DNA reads TGTGCCAGCAGTTTGGGGGATATCGTGGGAAAACTGTTTTTT. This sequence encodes CASSLGDIVGKLFF.

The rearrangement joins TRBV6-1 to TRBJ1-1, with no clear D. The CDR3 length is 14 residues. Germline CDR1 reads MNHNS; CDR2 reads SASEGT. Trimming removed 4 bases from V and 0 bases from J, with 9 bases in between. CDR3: CASSGDGLNTEAFF. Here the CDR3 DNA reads TGTGCCAGCAGTGGGGATGGCCTGAACACTGAAGCTTTCTTT.

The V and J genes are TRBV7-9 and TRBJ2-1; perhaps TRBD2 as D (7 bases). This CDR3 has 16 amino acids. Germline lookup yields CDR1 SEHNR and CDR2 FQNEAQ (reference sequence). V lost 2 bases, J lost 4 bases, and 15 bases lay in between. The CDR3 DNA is TGTGCCAGCAGCTTATCAGGGGCTAGCGGATACAATGAGCAGTTCTTC. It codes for CASSLSGASGYNEQFF.

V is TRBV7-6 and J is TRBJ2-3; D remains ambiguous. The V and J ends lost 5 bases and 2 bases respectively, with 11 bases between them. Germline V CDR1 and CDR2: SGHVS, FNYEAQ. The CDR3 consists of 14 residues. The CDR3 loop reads CASSLNDATDTQYF. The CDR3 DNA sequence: TGTGCCAGCAGCCTCAACGATGCCACAGATACGCAGTATTTT.

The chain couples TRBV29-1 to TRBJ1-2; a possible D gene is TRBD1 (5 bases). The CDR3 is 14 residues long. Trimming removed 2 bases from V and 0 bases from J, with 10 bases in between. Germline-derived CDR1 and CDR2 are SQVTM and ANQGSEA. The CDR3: CSVEWQGSNYGYTF. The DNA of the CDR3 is TGCAGCGTTGAATGGCAGGGTTCTAACTATGGCTACACCTTC. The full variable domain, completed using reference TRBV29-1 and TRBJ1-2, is SAVISQKPSRDICQRGTSLTIQCQVDSQVTMMFWYRQQPGQSLTLIATANQGSEATYESGFVIDKFPISRPNLTFSTLTVSNMSPEDSSIYLCSVEWQGSNYGYTFGSGTRLTVV.

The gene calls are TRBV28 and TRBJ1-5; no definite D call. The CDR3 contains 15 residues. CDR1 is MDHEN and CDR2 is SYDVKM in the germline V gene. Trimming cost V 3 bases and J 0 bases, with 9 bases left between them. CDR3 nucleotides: TGTGCCAGCAGTTTCGTAGGGTCTAGCAATCAGCCCCAGCATTTT. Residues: CASSFVGSSNQPQHF.